A selection of T cell receptor beta chains follows, all from one sample in a study of vaccination and CD4 T cells after COVID-19. Their antigens are not known. Each CDR3 protein gets one entry after TCRdb re-called the PCR reads with MiXCR. The sample records about 13,000 distinct CDR3 sequences, around three fifths being singletons. The sequenced sample consisted of CD4+ T cells from blood, cultured in vitro. The receptors stem from a human donor who had recovered from COVID-19. Both conserved end residues are part of each CDR3. Each record gives: clone size, J gene, D gene, V gene, CDR3 length, CDR3 protein, CDR3 DNA. The D gene is left open where the match is weak. Clone size is not always given. Where it is, it says once, few, many or a class for expanded clones.

few,TRBJ1-1,NA,TRBV6-1,13,CASISGRTAEAFF,TGTGCCAGCATATCCGGCAGGACAGCTGAAGCTTTCTTT
NA,TRBJ2-5,NA,TRBV11-2,16,CASTPRWARYQETQYF,TGTGCCAGCACCCCTCGATGGGCACGGTACCAAGAGACCCAGTACTTC
NA,TRBJ2-2,NA,TRBV11-2,15,CASSLIKGNTGELFF,TGTGCCAGCAGCTTAATCAAGGGTAACACCGGGGAGCTGTTTTTT
NA,TRBJ2-2,NA,TRBV7-2,13,CASSSDPGRELFF,TGTGCCAGCAGCTCGGACCCGGGGAGGGAGCTGTTTTTT
NA,TRBJ1-6,NA,TRBV20-1,12,CSAREWDSPLHF,TGCAGTGCTAGAGAATGGGATTCACCCCTCCACTTT
NA,TRBJ1-2,NA,TRBV6-5,13,CASSYSAGDGYTF,TGTGCCAGCAGTTACTCGGCAGGGGATGGCTACACCTTC
NA,TRBJ1-5,NA,TRBV19,14,CASSGQISNQPQHF,TGTGCCAGTAGTGGGCAGATTAGCAATCAGCCCCAGCATTTT
NA,TRBJ2-6,NA,TRBV20-1,19,CSAPPPFEIVVSGANVLTF,TGCAGTGCGCCCCCCCCGTTTGAGATAGTCGTCTCTGGGGCCAACGTCCTGACTTTC
NA,TRBJ1-1,TRBD1,TRBV27,13,CASSPRMDREAFF,TGTGCCAGCAGTCCGCGGATGGACAGGGAAGCTTTCTTT
NA,TRBJ2-3,TRBD2,TRBV28,14,CASRTSGRADTQYF,TGTGCCAGCCGAACTAGCGGGAGGGCAGATACGCAGTATTTT
few,TRBJ1-1,TRBD1,TRBV20-1,18,CSARDRWQGARGNTEAFF,TGCAGTGCTAGAGATCGATGGCAGGGGGCGCGGGGGAACACTGAAGCTTTCTTT
few,TRBJ1-5,NA,TRBV2,13,CASKIGLDQPQHF,TGTGCCAGCAAAATAGGGCTGGATCAGCCCCAGCATTTT
NA,TRBJ1-2,NA,TRBV4-1,15,CASSQEEGANYGYTF,TGCGCCAGCAGCCAAGAGGAGGGGGCTAACTATGGCTACACCTTC
once,TRBJ1-2,NA,TRBV10-3,13,CAISELVGYGYTF,TGTGCCATCAGTGAGTTGGTGGGGTATGGCTACACCTTC
once,TRBJ1-1,TRBD1,TRBV28,14,CASSSLTGSVWAFF,TGTGCCAGCAGTTCCCTGACAGGGTCGGTTTGGGCTTTCTTT
NA,TRBJ2-1,NA,TRBV18,13,CASSPLTDNEQFF,TGTGCCAGCTCACCACTTACGGACAATGAGCAGTTCTTC
few,TRBJ1-1,NA,TRBV6-5,17,CASSYSFPGRLNTEAFF,TGTGCCAGCAGTTACTCTTTTCCGGGACGCCTGAACACTGAAGCTTTCTTT
few,TRBJ1-5,NA,TRBV6-1,13,CASSDLNNQPQHF,TGTGCCAGCAGTGATCTCAATAATCAGCCCCAGCATTTT
NA,TRBJ2-1,TRBD2,TRBV10-1,12,CASSPREGEQFF,TGCGCCAGCAGTCCCAGGGAGGGAGAGCAGTTCTTC
NA,TRBJ1-3,NA,TRBV11-3,13,CASSSAQGNTIYF,TGTGCCAGCAGCTCCGCACAGGGAAACACCATATATTTT
few,TRBJ2-3,NA,TRBV6-2/TRBV6-3,14,CASSGTVGSDTQYF,TGTGCCAGCTCCGGGACTGTGGGCTCAGATACGCAGTATTTT
NA,TRBJ2-1,TRBD1,TRBV6-1,13,CASSPNPGQGIFF,TGTGCCAGCAGTCCAAACCCGGGACAGGGAATTTTCTTC
NA,TRBJ1-2,NA,TRBV6-2/TRBV6-3,11,CASSTGYGYTF,TGTGCCAGCAGTACGGGCTATGGCTACACCTTC
NA,TRBJ2-7,NA,TRBV6-5,13,CASSYGILYEQYF,TGTGCCAGCAGTTACGGGATCCTCTACGAGCAGTACTTC
NA,TRBJ2-7,NA,TRBV6-1,12,CASSRERYEQYF,TGTGCCAGCAGTAGGGAGCGCTACGAGCAGTACTTC
NA,TRBJ2-7,TRBD2,TRBV7-8,18,CASSSQTQTSVISYEQYF,TGTGCCAGCAGCTCTCAAACCCAAACTAGCGTGATCTCCTACGAGCAGTACTTC
few,TRBJ1-4,NA,TRBV27,15,CASSSAGATEEKLFF,TGTGCCAGCAGTTCAGCGGGGGCCACGGAGGAAAAACTGTTTTTT
once,TRBJ1-2,NA,TRBV5-8,12,CASSSYIGAYTF,TGTGCCAGCAGCTCGTACATCGGGGCTTACACCTTC
few,TRBJ1-2,NA,TRBV6-2/TRBV6-3,18,CASSYPLGGQTLNYGYTF,TGTGCCAGCAGTTACCCTTTAGGCGGACAGACTTTGAACTATGGCTACACCTTC
NA,TRBJ1-3,NA,TRBV7-6,16,CASSPGVGSSGNTIYF,TGTGCCAGCAGCCCAGGAGTGGGGTCCTCTGGAAACACCATATATTTT
NA,TRBJ1-2,NA,TRBV12-3/TRBV12-4,12,CASRGPNYGYTF,TGTGCCAGCAGGGGGCCTAACTATGGCTACACCTTC
few,TRBJ2-4,NA,TRBV7-3,15,CASSLRAGPTDIQYF,TGTGCCAGCAGCTTACGGGCGGGACCGACTGACATTCAGTACTTC
NA,TRBJ1-1,NA,TRBV18,14,CASSTEGSNTEAFF,TGTGCCAGCTCAACCGAGGGATCGAACACTGAAGCTTTCTTT
few,TRBJ1-1,NA,TRBV6-1,12,CASSTGNTEAFF,TGTGCCAGCAGTACTGGGAACACTGAAGCTTTCTTT
NA,TRBJ1-2,TRBD1,TRBV27,13,CASKSGQNYGYTF,TGTGCCAGCAAATCGGGACAGAACTATGGCTACACCTTC
NA,TRBJ2-5,NA,TRBV5-1,14,CASSRSGGQETQYF,TGCGCCAGCAGCCGGTCCGGGGGCCAGGAGACCCAGTACTTC
NA,TRBJ2-5,NA,TRBV18,14,CASSPRGAQETQYF,TGTGCCAGCTCACCACGGGGGGCCCAAGAGACCCAGTACTTC
NA,TRBJ2-7,TRBD1,TRBV20-1,14,CSAHVRDRGGEQYF,TGCAGTGCACATGTCCGGGACAGGGGGGGCGAGCAGTACTTC
NA,TRBJ2-7,TRBD1,TRBV20-1,15,CSASPDRGGRYEQYF,TGCAGTGCTAGCCCCGACAGGGGCGGTCGGTACGAGCAGTACTTC
few,TRBJ2-3,TRBD2,TRBV20-1,15,CSALSSSGSADTQYF,TGCAGTGCTTTATCCTCAAGCGGGAGTGCAGATACGCAGTATTTT
NA,TRBJ1-2,NA,TRBV6-1,13,CASRPTGQDGYTF,TGTGCCAGCAGGCCGACAGGTCAGGATGGCTACACCTTC
NA,TRBJ1-3,NA,TRBV19,13,CASGTRLGNTIYF,TGTGCCAGTGGGACCCGGCTTGGAAACACCATATATTTT
few,TRBJ2-3,NA,TRBV7-2,15,CASSPPGRLTDTQYF,TGTGCCAGCAGCCCGCCGGGACGCCTCACAGATACGCAGTATTTT
NA,TRBJ2-2,TRBD1,TRBV9,16,CASSVVTGGNTGELFF,TGTGCCAGCAGCGTAGTGACAGGGGGTAACACCGGGGAGCTGTTTTTT
few,TRBJ1-3,TRBD1,TRBV10-1,16,CASSDGQGRSGNTIYF,TGCGCCAGCAGTGACGGACAGGGGCGCTCTGGAAACACCATATATTTT
NA,TRBJ2-2,NA,TRBV7-2,12,CASSFLAGELFF,TGTGCCAGCAGCTTTTTAGCCGGGGAGCTGTTTTTT
NA,TRBJ2-5,NA,TRBV24-1,14,CATSDTRAFPTQYF,TGTGCCACCAGTGATACCCGGGCCTTCCCGACCCAGTACTTC
NA,TRBJ2-5,NA,TRBV28,16,CASSLIGQGGVETQYF,TGTGCCAGCAGTTTAATCGGACAGGGAGGGGTAGAGACCCAGTACTTC
few,TRBJ1-1,NA,TRBV6-5,15,CASSYSAVLSTEAFF,TGTGCCAGCAGTTACTCGGCGGTTCTAAGCACTGAAGCTTTCTTT
NA,TRBJ2-4,NA,TRBV10-3,13,CAISEEGGNIQYF,TGTGCCATCAGTGAAGAGGGCGGAAACATTCAGTACTTC
NA,TRBJ2-7,TRBD1,TRBV20-1,14,CSARPWTGMYEQYF,TGCAGTGCTAGACCTTGGACAGGGATGTACGAGCAGTACTTC
NA,TRBJ1-5,NA,TRBV28,15,CASSQTGSGNQPQHF,TGTGCCAGCAGCCAAACGGGGTCGGGGAATCAGCCCCAGCATTTT
few,TRBJ1-5,NA,TRBV2,16,CASHPGPQVGNQPQHF,TGTGCCAGTCATCCAGGGCCCCAAGTGGGCAATCAGCCCCAGCATTTT
NA,TRBJ2-7,TRBD2,TRBV3-1,17,CASSQLHSSGSFNEQYF,TGTGCCAGCAGCCAACTCCACTCTAGCGGGAGCTTCAACGAGCAGTACTTC
NA,TRBJ1-1,NA,TRBV6-5,14,CASSSGQTNTEAFF,TGTGCCAGCAGTTCCGGACAGACGAACACTGAAGCTTTCTTT